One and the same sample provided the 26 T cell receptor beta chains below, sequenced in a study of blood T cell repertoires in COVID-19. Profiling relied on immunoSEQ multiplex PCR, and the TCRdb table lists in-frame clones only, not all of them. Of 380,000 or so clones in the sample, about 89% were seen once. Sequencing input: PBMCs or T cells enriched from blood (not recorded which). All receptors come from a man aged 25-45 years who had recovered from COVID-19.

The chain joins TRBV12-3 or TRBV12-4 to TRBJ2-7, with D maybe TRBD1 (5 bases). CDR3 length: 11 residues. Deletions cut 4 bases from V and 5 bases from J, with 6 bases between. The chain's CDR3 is CASSSGNEQYF. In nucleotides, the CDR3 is TGTGCCAGCAGTTCAGGGAACGAGCAGTACTTC.

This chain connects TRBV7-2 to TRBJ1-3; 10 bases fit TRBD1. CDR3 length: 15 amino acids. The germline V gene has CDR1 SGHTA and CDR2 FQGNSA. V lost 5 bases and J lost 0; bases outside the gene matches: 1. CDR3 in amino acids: CASSGDRGSGNTIYF. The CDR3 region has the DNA TGTGCCAGCAGCGGGGACAGGGGCTCTGGAAACACCATATATTTT.

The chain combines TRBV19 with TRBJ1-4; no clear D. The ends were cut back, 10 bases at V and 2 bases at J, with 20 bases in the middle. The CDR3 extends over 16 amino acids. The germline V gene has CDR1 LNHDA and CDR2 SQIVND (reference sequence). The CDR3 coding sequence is TGTGCCACATCCGCTCTCGGAGATCGGACTAATGAAAAACTGTTTTTT. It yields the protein CATSALGDRTNEKLFF.

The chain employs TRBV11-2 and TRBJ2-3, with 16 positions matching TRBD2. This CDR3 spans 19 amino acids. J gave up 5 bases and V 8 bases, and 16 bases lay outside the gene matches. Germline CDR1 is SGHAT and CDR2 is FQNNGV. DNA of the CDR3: TGTGCCAGCGACGGGCGCGGGACTAGCGGGGGGGCCGGAATAGATACGCAGTATTTT. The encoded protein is CASDGRGTSGGAGIDTQYF.

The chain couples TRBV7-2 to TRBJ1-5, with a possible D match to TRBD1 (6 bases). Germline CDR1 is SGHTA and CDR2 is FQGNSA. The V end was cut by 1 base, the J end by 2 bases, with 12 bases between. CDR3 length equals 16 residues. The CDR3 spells CASSLVPRQGNQPQHF. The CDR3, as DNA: TGTGCCAGCAGCTTAGTCCCCAGACAGGGCAATCAGCCCCAGCATTTT.

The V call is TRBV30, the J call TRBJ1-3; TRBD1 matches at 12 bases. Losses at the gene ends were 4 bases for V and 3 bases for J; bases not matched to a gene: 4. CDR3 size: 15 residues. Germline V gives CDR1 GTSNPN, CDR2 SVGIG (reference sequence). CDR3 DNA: TGTGCCTGGACCGGGACAGGGGGCTTTGGAAACACCATATATTTT. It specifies CAWTGTGGFGNTIYF.

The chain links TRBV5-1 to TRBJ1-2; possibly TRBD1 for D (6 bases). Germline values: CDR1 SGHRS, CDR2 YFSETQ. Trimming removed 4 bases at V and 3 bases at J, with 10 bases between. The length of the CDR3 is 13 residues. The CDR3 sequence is CASSPAGDYGYTF. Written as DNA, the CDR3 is TGCGCCAGCAGCCCGGCAGGGGACTATGGCTACACCTTC.

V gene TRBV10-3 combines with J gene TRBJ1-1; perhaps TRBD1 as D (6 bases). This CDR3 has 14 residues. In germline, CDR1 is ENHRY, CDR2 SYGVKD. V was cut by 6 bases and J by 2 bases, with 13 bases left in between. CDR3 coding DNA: TGTGCCATCAGCCCCGGACAGCTAAACACTGAAGCTTTCTTT. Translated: CAISPGQLNTEAFF.

In DNA, the CDR3 is TGCGCCAGCAGGGGCTCGTGGGTCACCGGGGAGCTGTTTTTT. It encodes CASRGSWVTGELFF. This sequence joins TRBV5-1 and TRBJ2-2; D is unresolved. With 5 bases removed from V and 4 bases from J, the gap between germline ends came to 12 bases. Germline CDR1 reads SGHRS; CDR2 reads YFSETQ. The CDR3 loop spans 14 amino acids.

CDR3 amino acids: CASSQGTDRNTIYF. Written as DNA, the CDR3 is TGTGCCAGCAGCCAAGGGACAGACCGAAACACCATATATTTT. The genes are TRBV7-8 and TRBJ1-3, with 7 bases lining up with TRBD1. The CDR3 extends over 14 amino acids. CDR1 and CDR2 from the germline V gene are SGHVS and FQNEAQ. V shed 5 bases and J 5 bases; nucleotides not matched to a gene: 6.

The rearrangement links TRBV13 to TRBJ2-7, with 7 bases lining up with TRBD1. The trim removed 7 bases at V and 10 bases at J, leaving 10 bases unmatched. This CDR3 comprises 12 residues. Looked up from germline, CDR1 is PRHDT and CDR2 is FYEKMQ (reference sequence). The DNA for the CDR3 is TGTGCCAGCACCCGACAGGGTTTAGGCCAGTACTTC. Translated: CASTRQGLGQYF.

Written as DNA, the CDR3 is TGTGCCAGCAGGTGGACAGGGGGCCACCTATTCTACGAGCAGTACTTC. Encoded protein: CASRWTGGHLFYEQYF. The chain joins TRBV27 to TRBJ2-7, with 11 nucleotides matching TRBD1. CDR1 MNHEY and CDR2 SMNVEV come from the germline V gene (reference sequence). The CDR3 loop spans 16 amino acids. V was pared by 6 bases and J by 3 bases, with 10 bases of the junction left unmatched.

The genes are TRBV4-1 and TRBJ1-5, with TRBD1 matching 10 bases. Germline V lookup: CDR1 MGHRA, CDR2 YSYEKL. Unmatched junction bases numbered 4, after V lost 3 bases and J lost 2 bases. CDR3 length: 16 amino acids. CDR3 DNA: TGCGCCAGCAGCCACGCCGGGACAGGGGGCAATCAGCCCCAGCATTTT. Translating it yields CASSHAGTGGNQPQHF.

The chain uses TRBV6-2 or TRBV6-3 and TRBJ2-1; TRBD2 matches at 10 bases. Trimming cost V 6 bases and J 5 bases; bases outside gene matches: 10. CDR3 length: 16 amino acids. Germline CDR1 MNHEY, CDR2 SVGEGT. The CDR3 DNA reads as TGTGCCAGCAGCTGGGCTAGCGGGGGCCTCAACAATGAGCAGTTCTTC. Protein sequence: CASSWASGGLNNEQFF.

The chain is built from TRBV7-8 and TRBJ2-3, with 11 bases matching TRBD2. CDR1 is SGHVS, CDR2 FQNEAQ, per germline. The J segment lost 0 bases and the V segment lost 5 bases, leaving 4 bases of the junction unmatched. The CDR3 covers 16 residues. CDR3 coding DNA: TGTGCCAGCAGCCCACTAGCGGGGGTAAGCACAGATACGCAGTATTTT. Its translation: CASSPLAGVSTDTQYF.

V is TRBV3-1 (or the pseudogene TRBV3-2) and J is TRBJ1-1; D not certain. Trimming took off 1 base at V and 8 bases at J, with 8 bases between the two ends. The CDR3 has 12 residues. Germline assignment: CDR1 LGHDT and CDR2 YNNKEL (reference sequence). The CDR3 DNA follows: TGTGCCAGCAGCCAAGTGGGCAGCGAAGCTTTCTTT. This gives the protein CASSQVGSEAFF.

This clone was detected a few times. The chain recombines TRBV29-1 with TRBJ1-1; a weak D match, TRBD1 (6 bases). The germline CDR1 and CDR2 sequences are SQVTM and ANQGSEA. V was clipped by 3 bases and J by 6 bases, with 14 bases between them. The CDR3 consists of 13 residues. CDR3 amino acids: CSVEGAARAEAFF. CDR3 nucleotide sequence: TGCAGCGTTGAGGGGGCGGCCAGGGCTGAAGCTTTCTTT.

The CDR3: CASSLAPTGGNTIYF. The CDR3 DNA reads as TGCGCCAGCAGCTTGGCCCCGACAGGCGGAAACACCATATATTTT. The rearrangement links TRBV5-1 to TRBJ1-3; D perhaps matches TRBD1 (6 bases). Germline V lookup: CDR1 SGHRS, CDR2 YFSETQ. The CDR3 is made up of 15 amino acids. V shed 0 bases and J shed 4 bases, with 11 bases lying between them.

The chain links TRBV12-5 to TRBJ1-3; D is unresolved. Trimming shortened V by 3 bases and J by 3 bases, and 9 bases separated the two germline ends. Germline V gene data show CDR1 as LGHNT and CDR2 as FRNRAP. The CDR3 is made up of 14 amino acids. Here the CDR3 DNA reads TGTGCTAGTGGTTTTGGGCAGGTTGGAAACACCATATATTTT. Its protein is CASGFGQVGNTIYF. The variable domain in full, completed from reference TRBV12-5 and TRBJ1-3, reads DARVTQTPRHKVTEMGQEVTMRCQPILGHNTVFWYRQTMMQGLELLAYFRNRAPLDDSGMPKDRFSAEMPDATLATLKIQPSEPRDSAVYFCASGFGQVGNTIYFGEGSWLTVV.

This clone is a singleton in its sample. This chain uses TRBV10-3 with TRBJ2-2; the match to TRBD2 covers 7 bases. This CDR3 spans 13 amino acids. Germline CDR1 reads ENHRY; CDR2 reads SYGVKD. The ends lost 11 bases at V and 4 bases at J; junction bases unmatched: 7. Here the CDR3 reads CAAAGVSTGELFF. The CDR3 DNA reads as TGTGCCGCCGCGGGGGTCTCCACCGGGGAGCTGTTTTTT.

The CDR3 region is CASSRTGGSGNTIYF. The CDR3 nucleotides are TGTGCCAGCAGCCGTACAGGGGGCTCTGGAAACACCATATATTTT. The rearrangement uses TRBV7-9 and TRBJ1-3; TRBD1 matches at 8 bases. V lost 5 bases and J lost 0; bases outside the gene matches: 3. Germline V gene lookup returns CDR1 SEHNR and CDR2 FQNEAQ (reference sequence). CDR3 length equals 15 residues.

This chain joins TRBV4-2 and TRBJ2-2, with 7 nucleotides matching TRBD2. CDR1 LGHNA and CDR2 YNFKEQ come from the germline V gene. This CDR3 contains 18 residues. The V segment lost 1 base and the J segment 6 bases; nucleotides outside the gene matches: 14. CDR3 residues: CASSQGPLAALSPGELFF. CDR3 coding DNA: TGTGCCAGCAGCCAAGGTCCGCTAGCGGCCCTGTCCCCCGGGGAGCTGTTTTTT.

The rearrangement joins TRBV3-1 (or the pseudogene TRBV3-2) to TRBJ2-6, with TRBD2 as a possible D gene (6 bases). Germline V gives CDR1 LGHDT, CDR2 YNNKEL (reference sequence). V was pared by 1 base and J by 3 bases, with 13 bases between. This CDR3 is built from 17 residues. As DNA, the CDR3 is TGTGCCAGCAGCCAAGTGTCGGGGGAAAATGGGGCCAACGTCCTGACTTTC. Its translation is CASSQVSGENGANVLTF.

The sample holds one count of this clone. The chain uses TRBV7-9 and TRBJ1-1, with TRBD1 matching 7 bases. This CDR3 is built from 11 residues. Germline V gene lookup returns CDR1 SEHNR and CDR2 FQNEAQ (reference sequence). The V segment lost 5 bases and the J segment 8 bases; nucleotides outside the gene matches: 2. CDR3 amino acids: CASSPRGEAFF. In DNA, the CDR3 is TGTGCCAGCAGCCCCAGGGGGGAAGCTTTCTTT.

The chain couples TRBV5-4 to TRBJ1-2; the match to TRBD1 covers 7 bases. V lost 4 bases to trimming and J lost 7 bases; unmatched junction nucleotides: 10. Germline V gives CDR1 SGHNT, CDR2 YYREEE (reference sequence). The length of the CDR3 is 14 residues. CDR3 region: CASSHQGEAGGYTF. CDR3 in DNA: TGTGCCAGCAGCCATCAGGGGGAGGCGGGTGGCTACACCTTC.

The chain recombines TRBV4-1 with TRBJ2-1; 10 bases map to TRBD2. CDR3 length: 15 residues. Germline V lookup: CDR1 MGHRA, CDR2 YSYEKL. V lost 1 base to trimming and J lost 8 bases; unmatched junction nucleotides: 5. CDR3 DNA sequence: TGCGCCAGCAGCCAAGCGGGACTAGCGCTCGATGAGCAGTTCTTC. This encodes CASSQAGLALDEQFF.